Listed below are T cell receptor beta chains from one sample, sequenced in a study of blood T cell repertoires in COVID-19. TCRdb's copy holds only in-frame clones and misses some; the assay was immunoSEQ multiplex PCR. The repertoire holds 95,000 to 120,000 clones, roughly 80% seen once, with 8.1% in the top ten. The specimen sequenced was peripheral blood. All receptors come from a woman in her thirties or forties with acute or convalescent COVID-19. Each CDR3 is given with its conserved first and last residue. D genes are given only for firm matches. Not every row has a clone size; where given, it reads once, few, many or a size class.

CDR3 DNA: TGTGCCAGCAGTTACTCTAGGAGCTACGAGCAGTACTTC; CDR3 protein: CASSYSRSYEQYF; V gene: TRBV6-5; D gene: -; clone size: -; J gene: TRBJ2-7
CDR3 DNA: TGTGCCAGCAGCTTAGACAGGACCAAGGGTCTCTACGAGCAGTACTTC; CDR3 protein: CASSLDRTKGLYEQYF; V gene: TRBV7-2; D gene: -; clone size: -; J gene: TRBJ2-7
CDR3 DNA: TGTGCCAGCAGCTCCGGAGCGCGGAGGACAGCCTACGAGCAGTACTTC; CDR3 protein: CASSSGARRTAYEQYF; V gene: TRBV5-4; D gene: -; clone size: few; J gene: TRBJ2-7
CDR3 DNA: TGTGCCAGCAGCGTAGCGGGGGAGGGAGCTAACTATGGCTACACCTTC; CDR3 protein: CASSVAGEGANYGYTF; V gene: TRBV9; D gene: -; clone size: -; J gene: TRBJ1-2
CDR3 DNA: TGTGCCAGCAGTGAGGGGGGAGCAACTAATGAAAAACTGTTTTTT; CDR3 protein: CASSEGGATNEKLFF; V gene: TRBV25-1; D gene: -; clone size: -; J gene: TRBJ1-4
CDR3 DNA: TGTGCTACCGTGAGGTCCGACACCGGGGAGCTGTTTTTT; CDR3 protein: CATVRSDTGELFF; V gene: TRBV7-9; D gene: -; clone size: -; J gene: TRBJ2-2
CDR3 DNA: TGTGCCAGCAGCGATTTCCAGGGGGCGTCCGGCTACACCTTC; CDR3 protein: CASSDFQGASGYTF; V gene: TRBV7-2; D gene: TRBD1; clone size: -; J gene: TRBJ1-2
CDR3 DNA: TGTGCCAGCAGTACAGGGGGCTCAGCTAATGAAAAACTGTTTTTT; CDR3 protein: CASSTGGSANEKLFF; V gene: TRBV6-5; D gene: TRBD1; clone size: few; J gene: TRBJ1-4
CDR3 DNA: TGTGCCAGCAGTGCCACTAGTTATGCGTATTTT; CDR3 protein: CASSATSYAYF; V gene: TRBV2; D gene: -; clone size: -; J gene: TRBJ2-3
CDR3 DNA: TGTGCCAGCTCAAGCAGGGAAGGTGGCTACACCTTC; CDR3 protein: CASSSREGGYTF; V gene: TRBV18; D gene: -; clone size: -; J gene: TRBJ1-2
CDR3 DNA: TGTGCCACCAGTGAAGGACAGGGTTTGGGTTCTAACTATGGCTACACCTTC; CDR3 protein: CATSEGQGLGSNYGYTF; V gene: TRBV24-1; D gene: TRBD1; clone size: -; J gene: TRBJ1-2
CDR3 DNA: TGTGCCAGCAGTCCAGGTATTAGCTCTGGAAACACCATATATTTT; CDR3 protein: CASSPGISSGNTIYF; V gene: TRBV6-5; D gene: -; clone size: -; J gene: TRBJ1-3
CDR3 DNA: TGTGCCAGCTTTAGGCTGACTACAGGGGCTTACTACGAGCAGTACTTC; CDR3 protein: CASFRLTTGAYYEQYF; V gene: TRBV2; D gene: TRBD1; clone size: few; J gene: TRBJ2-7
CDR3 DNA: TGTGCCAGCAGTTACCCGGGACAGGGTACCTACGAGCAGTACTTC; CDR3 protein: CASSYPGQGTYEQYF; V gene: TRBV6-5; D gene: TRBD1; clone size: -; J gene: TRBJ2-7
CDR3 DNA: TGTGCCTGGAGTGAACAGGGGAACACTGAAGCTTTCTTT; CDR3 protein: CAWSEQGNTEAFF; V gene: TRBV30; D gene: -; clone size: few; J gene: TRBJ1-1
CDR3 DNA: TGTGCCAGCAGCGCCCGACTAGCGGGGGCGATGAACACCGGGGAGCTGTTTTTT; CDR3 protein: CASSARLAGAMNTGELFF; V gene: TRBV9; D gene: TRBD2; clone size: -; J gene: TRBJ2-2
CDR3 DNA: TGCGCCAGCAGTCCGGGGATCACAGATACGCAGTATTTT; CDR3 protein: CASSPGITDTQYF; V gene: TRBV5-1; D gene: -; clone size: -; J gene: TRBJ2-3
CDR3 DNA: TGTGCTAGTGGCGAGGGGGCGTGGGGCACTGAAGCTTTCTTT; CDR3 protein: CASGEGAWGTEAFF; V gene: TRBV12-5; D gene: TRBD1; clone size: -; J gene: TRBJ1-1
CDR3 DNA: TGTGCCAGCAGCTTAGTCGGTACTGGAAACACCATATATTTT; CDR3 protein: CASSLVGTGNTIYF; V gene: TRBV7-2; D gene: -; clone size: -; J gene: TRBJ1-3
CDR3 DNA: TGTGCCAGCAGTCAACAGTTGCGGGGGCCTTCCTACGAGCAGTACTTC; CDR3 protein: CASSQQLRGPSYEQYF; V gene: TRBV2; D gene: -; clone size: -; J gene: TRBJ2-7
CDR3 DNA: TGTGCCATCAGAGTTAGGGACAGGGAACTAGATGGCTACACCTTC; CDR3 protein: CAIRVRDRELDGYTF; V gene: TRBV10-3; D gene: TRBD1; clone size: -; J gene: TRBJ1-2
CDR3 DNA: TGTGCCAGCTCACCATTACGGCCGGCAGGGAAAGGAAACACCATATATTTT; CDR3 protein: CASSPLRPAGKGNTIYF; V gene: TRBV18; D gene: -; clone size: -; J gene: TRBJ1-3
CDR3 DNA: TGCGCCAGCAGCTTGGTGGTACAGCCCTACGAGCAGTACTTC; CDR3 protein: CASSLVVQPYEQYF; V gene: TRBV5-1; D gene: -; clone size: few; J gene: TRBJ2-7
CDR3 DNA: TGTGCCAGCAGCTTTCAGGGGCTGTATGGCTACACCTTC; CDR3 protein: CASSFQGLYGYTF; V gene: TRBV5-4; D gene: -; clone size: -; J gene: TRBJ1-2
CDR3 DNA: TGTGCCAGCAGCTTAGCACAGGTCATGGGTGGCTACACCTTC; CDR3 protein: CASSLAQVMGGYTF; V gene: TRBV7-9; D gene: -; clone size: -; J gene: TRBJ1-2
CDR3 DNA: TGTGCCAGTAGTCCTCACGGACTAGGATACGAGCAGTACTTC; CDR3 protein: CASSPHGLGYEQYF; V gene: TRBV19; D gene: TRBD2; clone size: -; J gene: TRBJ2-7
CDR3 DNA: TGTGCCAGCAGTGGGACTCCTAATGAAAAACTGTTTTTT; CDR3 protein: CASSGTPNEKLFF; V gene: TRBV12-3/TRBV12-4; D gene: -; clone size: few; J gene: TRBJ1-4
CDR3 DNA: TGTGCCAGCAGTCGGGGAAATAGTAATCAGCCCCAGCATTTT; CDR3 protein: CASSRGNSNQPQHF; V gene: TRBV2; D gene: -; clone size: -; J gene: TRBJ1-5
CDR3 DNA: TGTGCCAGTAGGCAAAACAGGGTCGGTGAGCAGTTCTTC; CDR3 protein: CASRQNRVGEQFF; V gene: TRBV19; D gene: -; clone size: -; J gene: TRBJ2-1